This T cell receptor (beta chain) was identified during a study of beta chain features in type 1 diabetes. Study at large: All of the samples together had 85 million to 140 million sorted cells examined. Study observations and caveats: Shortening that was moderate but significant affected the TCRB CDR3s of Type 1 diabetes patients in all four CD4+ subsets.

On this clone itself: What it binds is unknown.

Of the isolated RNA, all was reverse transcribed, and so the sequenced material was expressed TCRB transcripts. Naive, central memory and regulatory T cell samples averaged about 3.57 million immunoSEQ reads each. Some clones are missing from TCRdb's copy, which holds only in-frame ones; the method was immunoSEQ multiplex PCR. The table has under 850,000 clones, roughly 13% seen once. Specimen: naive CD4+ T cells from blood. The sequence derives from a man aged 18 to 29 with type 1 diabetes.

Here the CDR3 DNA reads TGTGCCAGCAGCCACCCTATTGCCCGCGAGCAGTACTTC. Translating gives CASSHPIAREQYF. The chain links TRBV14 to TRBJ2-7; no clear D gene. The CDR3 runs to 13 residues. Germline values: CDR1 SGHDN, CDR2 FVKESK. Trimming removed 3 bases at V and 6 bases at J, with 12 bases between.